The clone carrying this T cell receptor beta chain was picked up a small number of times. The antigen remains undetermined. This may come from a read error, since a much larger clone is one base off. The CDR3 totals 16 residues. The germline V gene encodes CDR1 SNHLY and CDR2 FYNNEI. Between the trimmed V and J ends, which lost 3 bases and 6 bases, there was a span of 17 bases. This sample was taken from a study of prognosis after radiotherapy for stage I lung cancer. Study in general: Adenocarcinoma was the tumor type in approximately twelve patients, squamous cell carcinoma in more than five. Study results and caveats: Post-therapy Shannon entropy was lower in patients developing distant metastases following stereotactic body radiation therapy.

The authors amplified TCR beta CDR3 from genomic DNA using two-round multiplex PCR. Amplification in first-round PCR relied on primers specific to each TRBV and TRBJ gene. TCRdb reanalysed the multiplex PCR reads using MiXCR and keeps one entry per CDR3 protein. The sample lists about 17,000 distinct CDR3 sequences, approximately 15% occurring once. The chain employs TRBV2 and TRBJ1-4; no firm D call. Sequenced here: PBMCs, sampled before or after stereotactic body radiation therapy (not recorded which). The sequence was collected from a donor older than 45 with non-small cell lung cancer. The CDR3 DNA sequence: TGTGCCAGCAGTGAGACGCTAGTGGCATCGCATGAAAAACTGTTTTTT. It encodes CASSETLVASHEKLFF.